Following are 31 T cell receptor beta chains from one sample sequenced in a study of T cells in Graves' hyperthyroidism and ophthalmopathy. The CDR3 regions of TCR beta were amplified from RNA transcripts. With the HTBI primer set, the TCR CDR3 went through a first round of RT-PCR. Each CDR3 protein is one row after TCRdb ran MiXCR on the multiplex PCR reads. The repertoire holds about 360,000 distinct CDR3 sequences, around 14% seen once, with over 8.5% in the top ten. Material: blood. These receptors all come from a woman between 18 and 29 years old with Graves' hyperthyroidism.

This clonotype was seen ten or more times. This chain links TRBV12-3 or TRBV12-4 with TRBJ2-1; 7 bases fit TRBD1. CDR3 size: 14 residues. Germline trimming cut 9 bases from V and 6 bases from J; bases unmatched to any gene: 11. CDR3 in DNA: TGTGCCAGTATTGCGACAGGGTGGGGCAATGAGCAGTTCTTC. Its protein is CASIATGWGNEQFF.

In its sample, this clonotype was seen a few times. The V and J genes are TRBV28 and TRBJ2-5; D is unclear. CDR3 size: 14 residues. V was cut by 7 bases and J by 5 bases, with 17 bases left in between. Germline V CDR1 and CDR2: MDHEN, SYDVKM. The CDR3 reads CASTTPGFRETQYF. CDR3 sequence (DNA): TGTGCCAGCACCACACCAGGTTTTCGCGAGACCCAGTACTTC.

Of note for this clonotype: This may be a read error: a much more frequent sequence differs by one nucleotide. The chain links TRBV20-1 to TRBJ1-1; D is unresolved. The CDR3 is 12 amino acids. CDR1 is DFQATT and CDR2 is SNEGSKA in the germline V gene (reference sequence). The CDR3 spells CNADMGDTEAFF. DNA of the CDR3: TGCAATGCAGACATGGGCGACACTGAAGCTTTCTTT.

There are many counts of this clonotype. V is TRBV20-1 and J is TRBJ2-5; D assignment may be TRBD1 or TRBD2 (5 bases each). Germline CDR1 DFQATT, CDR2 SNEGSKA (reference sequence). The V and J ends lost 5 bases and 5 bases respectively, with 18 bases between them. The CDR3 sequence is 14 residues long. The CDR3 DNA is TGCAGTGCTCCACCCGGGACCCCTCGGGAGACCCAGTACTTC. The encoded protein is CSAPPGTPRETQYF.

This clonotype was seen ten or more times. In DNA, the CDR3 is TGCAGTGCTGGGGGTTCTGGACAGGGGAGAATGCCCCAGCATTTT. Protein sequence: CSAGGSGQGRMPQHF. The V call is TRBV20-1, the J call TRBJ1-5, with 9 positions matching TRBD1. V was pared by 5 bases and J by 9 bases, with 14 bases of the junction left unmatched. The length of the CDR3 is 15 residues. The V gene's germline CDR1 is DFQATT and CDR2 SNEGSKA (reference sequence).

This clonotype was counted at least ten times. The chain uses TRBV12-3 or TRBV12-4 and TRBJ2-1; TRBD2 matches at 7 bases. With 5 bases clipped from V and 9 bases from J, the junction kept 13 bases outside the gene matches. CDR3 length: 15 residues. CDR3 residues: CASSPGGWGLSEQFF. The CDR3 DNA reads TGTGCCAGCAGTCCCGGGGGGTGGGGCTTGAGTGAGCAGTTCTTC.

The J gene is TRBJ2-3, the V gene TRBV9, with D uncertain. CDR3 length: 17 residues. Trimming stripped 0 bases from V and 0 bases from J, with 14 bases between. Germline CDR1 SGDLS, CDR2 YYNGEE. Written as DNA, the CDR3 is TGTGCCAGCAGCGTAGGAAATTACGGGCCTAGCACAGATACGCAGTATTTT. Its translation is CASSVGNYGPSTDTQYF.

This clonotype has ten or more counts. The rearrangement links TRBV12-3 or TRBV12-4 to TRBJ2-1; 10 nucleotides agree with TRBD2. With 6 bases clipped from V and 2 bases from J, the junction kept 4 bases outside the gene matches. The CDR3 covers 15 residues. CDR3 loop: CASRASGRAYNEQFF. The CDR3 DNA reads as TGTGCCAGCAGGGCGAGCGGGAGGGCCTACAATGAGCAGTTCTTC.

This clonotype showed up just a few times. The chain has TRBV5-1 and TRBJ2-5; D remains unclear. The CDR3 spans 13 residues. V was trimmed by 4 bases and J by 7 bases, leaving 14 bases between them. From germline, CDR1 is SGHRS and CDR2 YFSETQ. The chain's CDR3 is CASSPQSTGTQYF. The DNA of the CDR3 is TGCGCCAGCAGCCCACAATCAACGGGGACCCAGTACTTC.

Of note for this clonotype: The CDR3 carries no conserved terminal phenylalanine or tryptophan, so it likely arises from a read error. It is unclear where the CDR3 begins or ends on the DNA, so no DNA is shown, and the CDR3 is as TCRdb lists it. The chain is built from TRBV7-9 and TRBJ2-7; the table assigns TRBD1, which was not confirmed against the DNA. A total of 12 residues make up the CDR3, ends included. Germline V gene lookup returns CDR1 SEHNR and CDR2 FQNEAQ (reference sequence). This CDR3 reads CASSYRQGPVIL.

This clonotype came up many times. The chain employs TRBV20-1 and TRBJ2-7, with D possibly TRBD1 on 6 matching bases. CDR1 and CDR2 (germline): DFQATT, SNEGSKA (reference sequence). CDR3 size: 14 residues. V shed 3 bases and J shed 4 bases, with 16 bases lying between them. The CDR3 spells CSARSGDTVYEQYF. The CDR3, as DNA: TGCAGTGCTAGGTCCGGGGACACCGTTTACGAGCAGTACTTC.

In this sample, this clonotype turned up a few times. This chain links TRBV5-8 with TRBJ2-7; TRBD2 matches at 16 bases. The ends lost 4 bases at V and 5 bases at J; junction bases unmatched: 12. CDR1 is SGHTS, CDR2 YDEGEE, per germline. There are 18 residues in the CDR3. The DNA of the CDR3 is TGTGCCAGCAGCCCGGGACTAGCGGGAGGGCCTAAGTCTGACGAGCAGTACTTC. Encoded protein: CASSPGLAGGPKSDEQYF.

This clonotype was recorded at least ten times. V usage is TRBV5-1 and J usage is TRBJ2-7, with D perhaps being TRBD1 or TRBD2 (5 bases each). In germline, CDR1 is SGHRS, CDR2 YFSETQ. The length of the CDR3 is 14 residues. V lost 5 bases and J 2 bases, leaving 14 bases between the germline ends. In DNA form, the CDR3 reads TGCGCCAGCAGGAGTCGGGACCGCCCCTACGAGCAGTACTTC. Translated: CASRSRDRPYEQYF. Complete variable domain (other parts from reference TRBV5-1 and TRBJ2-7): KAGVTQTPRYLIKTRGQQVTLSCSPISGHRSVSWYQQTPGQGLQFLFEYFSETQRNKGNFPGRFSGRQFSNSRSEMNVSTLELGDSALYLCASRSRDRPYEQYFGPGTRLTVT.

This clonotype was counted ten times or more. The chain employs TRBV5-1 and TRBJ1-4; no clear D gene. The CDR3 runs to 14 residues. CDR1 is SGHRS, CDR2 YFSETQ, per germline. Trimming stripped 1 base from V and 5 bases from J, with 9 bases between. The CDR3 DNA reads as TGCGCCAGCAGCTTGCGCGGATTGAATGAAAAACTGTTTTTT. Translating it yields CASSLRGLNEKLFF.

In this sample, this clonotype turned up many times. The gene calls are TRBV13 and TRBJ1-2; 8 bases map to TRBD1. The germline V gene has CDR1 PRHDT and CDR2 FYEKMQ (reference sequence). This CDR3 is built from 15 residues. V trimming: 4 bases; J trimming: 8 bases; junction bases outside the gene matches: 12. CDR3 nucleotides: TGTGCCAGCAGCTACTTAGGACAGGGTGTTAGCGGCTACACCTTC. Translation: CASSYLGQGVSGYTF.

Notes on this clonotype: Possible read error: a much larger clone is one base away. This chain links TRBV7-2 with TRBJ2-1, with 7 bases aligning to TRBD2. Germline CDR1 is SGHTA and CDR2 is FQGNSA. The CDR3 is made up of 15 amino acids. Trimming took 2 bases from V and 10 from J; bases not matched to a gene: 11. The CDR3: CASSLRGGGPPEQFF. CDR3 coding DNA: TGTGCCAGCAGCTTACGCGGGGGTGGCCCGCCGGAGCAGTTCTTC. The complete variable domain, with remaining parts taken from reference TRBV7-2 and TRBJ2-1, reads GAGVSQSPSNKVTEKGKDVELRCDPISGHTALYWYRQSLGQGLEFLIYFQGNSAPDKSGLPSDRFSAERTGGSVSTLTIQRTQQEDSAVYLCASSLRGGGPPEQFFGPGTRLTVL.

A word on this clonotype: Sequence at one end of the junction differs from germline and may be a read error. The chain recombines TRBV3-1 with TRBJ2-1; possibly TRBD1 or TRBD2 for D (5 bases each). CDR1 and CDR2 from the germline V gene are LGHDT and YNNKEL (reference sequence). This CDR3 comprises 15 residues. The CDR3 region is CASSHTRGAENGEFF. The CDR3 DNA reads TGCGCCAGCAGCCATACCAGAGGGGCGGAAAACGGGGAGTTCTTC.

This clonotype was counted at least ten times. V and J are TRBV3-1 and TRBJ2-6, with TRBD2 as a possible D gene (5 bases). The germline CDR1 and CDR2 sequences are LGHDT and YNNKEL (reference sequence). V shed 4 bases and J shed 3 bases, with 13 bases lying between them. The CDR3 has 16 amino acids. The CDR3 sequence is CASSPNPGSGANVLTF. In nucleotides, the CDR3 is TGTGCCAGCAGCCCCAACCCGGGGAGTGGGGCCAACGTCCTGACTTTC.

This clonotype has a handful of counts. CDR3 DNA: TGTGCCAGTAGTTCGGCGGGCAATCAGCCCCAGCATTTT. Amino acids: CASSSAGNQPQHF. The gene calls are TRBV19 and TRBJ1-5; D is ambiguous. Looked up from germline, CDR1 is LNHDA and CDR2 is SQIVND (reference sequence). The CDR3 consists of 13 residues. Trimming cost V 5 bases and J 2 bases, with 7 bases left between them.

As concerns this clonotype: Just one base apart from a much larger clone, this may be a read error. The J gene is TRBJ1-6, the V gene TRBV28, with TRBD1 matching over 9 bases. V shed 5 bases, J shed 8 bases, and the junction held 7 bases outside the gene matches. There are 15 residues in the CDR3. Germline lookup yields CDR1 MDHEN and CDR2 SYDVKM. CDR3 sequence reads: CASSESTGGYSPLHF. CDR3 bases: TGTGCCAGCAGTGAGTCGACAGGGGGTTATTCACCCCTCCACTTT.

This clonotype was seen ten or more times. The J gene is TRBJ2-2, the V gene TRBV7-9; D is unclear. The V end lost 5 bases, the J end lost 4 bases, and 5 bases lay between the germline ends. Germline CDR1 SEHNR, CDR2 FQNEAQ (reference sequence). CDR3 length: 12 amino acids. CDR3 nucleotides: TGTGCCAGCAGCCTCACCACCGGGGAGCTGTTTTTT. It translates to CASSLTTGELFF.

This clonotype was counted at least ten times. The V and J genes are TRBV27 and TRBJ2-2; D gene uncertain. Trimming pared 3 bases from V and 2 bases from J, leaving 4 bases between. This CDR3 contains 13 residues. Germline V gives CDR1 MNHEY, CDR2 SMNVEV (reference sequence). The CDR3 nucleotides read TGTGCCAGCAGTTTGGTTAACACCGGGGAGCTGTTTTTT. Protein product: CASSLVNTGELFF.

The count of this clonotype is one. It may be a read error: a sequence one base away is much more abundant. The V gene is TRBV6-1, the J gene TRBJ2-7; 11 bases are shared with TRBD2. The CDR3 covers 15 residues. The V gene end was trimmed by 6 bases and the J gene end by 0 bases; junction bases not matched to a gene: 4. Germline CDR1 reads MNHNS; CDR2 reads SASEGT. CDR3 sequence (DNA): TGTGCCAGCAGACGGACTAGCGGGCCCTCCTACGAGCAGTACTTC. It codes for CASRRTSGPSYEQYF.

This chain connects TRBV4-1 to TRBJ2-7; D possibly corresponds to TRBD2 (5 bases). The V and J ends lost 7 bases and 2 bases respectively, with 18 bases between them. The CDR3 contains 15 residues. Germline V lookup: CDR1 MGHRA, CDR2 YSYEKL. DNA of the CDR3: TGCGCCAGCACCCGCGAGACTACCGGTCCCTACGAGCAGTACTTC. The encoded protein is CASTRETTGPYEQYF.

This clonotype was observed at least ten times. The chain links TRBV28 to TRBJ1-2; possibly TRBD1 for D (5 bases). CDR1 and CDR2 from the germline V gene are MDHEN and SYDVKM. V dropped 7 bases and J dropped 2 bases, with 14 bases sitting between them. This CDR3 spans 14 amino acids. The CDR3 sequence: CASKGSGLNYGYTF. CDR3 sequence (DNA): TGTGCCAGCAAGGGTTCAGGGCTAAACTATGGCTACACCTTC.

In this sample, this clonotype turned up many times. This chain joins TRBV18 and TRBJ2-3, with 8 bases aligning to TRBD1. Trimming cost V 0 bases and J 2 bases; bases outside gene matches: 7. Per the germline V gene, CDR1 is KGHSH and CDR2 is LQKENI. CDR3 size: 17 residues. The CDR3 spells CASSPPLGQAFTDTQYF. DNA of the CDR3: TGTGCCAGCTCACCACCGCTGGGACAGGCCTTCACAGATACGCAGTATTTT.

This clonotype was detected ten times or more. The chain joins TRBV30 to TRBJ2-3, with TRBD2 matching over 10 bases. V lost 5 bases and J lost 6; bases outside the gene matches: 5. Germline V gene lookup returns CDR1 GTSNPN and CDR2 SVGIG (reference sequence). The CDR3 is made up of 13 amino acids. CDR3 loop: CAWVAGGGDTQYF. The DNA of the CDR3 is TGTGCCTGGGTAGCGGGAGGAGGCGATACGCAGTATTTT.

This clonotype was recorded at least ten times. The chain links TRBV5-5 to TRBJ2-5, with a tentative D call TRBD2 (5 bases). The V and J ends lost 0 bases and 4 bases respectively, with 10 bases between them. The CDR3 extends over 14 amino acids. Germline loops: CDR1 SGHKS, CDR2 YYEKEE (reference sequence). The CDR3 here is CASSLGGSGETQYF. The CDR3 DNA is TGTGCCAGCAGCTTGGGAGGGTCAGGAGAGACCCAGTACTTC.

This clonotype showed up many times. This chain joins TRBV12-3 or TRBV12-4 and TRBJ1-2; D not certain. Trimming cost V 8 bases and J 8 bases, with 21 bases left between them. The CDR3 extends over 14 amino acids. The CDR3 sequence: CASGSEVSPGGYTF. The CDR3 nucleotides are TGTGCCAGCGGTTCCGAGGTCTCCCCGGGAGGCTACACCTTC.

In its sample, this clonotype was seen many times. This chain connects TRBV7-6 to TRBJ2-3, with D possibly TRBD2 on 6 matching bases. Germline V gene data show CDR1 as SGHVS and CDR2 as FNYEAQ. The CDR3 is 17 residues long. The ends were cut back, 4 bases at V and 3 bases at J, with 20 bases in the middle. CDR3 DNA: TGTGCCAGCAGCTCCCCCTCCTTGCGGGACGGGACAGATACGCAGTATTTT. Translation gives CASSSPSLRDGTDTQYF.

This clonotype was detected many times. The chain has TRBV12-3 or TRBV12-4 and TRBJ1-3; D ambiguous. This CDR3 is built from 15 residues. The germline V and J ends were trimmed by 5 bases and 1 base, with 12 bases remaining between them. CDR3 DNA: TGTGCCAGCAGTAACATTCGGGGATCTGGAAACACCATATATTTT. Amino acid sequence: CASSNIRGSGNTIYF.